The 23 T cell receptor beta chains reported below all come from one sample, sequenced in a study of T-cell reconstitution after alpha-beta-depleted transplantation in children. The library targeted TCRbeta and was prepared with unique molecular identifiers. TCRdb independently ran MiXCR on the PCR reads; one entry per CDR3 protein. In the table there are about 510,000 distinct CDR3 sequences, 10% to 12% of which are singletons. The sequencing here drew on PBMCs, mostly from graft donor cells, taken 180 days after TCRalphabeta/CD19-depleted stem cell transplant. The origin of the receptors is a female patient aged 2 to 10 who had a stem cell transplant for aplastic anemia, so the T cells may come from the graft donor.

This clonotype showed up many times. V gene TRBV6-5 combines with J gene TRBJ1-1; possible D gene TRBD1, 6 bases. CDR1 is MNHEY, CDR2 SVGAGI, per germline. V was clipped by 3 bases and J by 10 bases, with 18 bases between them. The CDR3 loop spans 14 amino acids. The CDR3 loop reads CASSYTRQVKGAFF. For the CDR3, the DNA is TGTGCCAGCAGTTATACCCGACAGGTCAAAGGAGCTTTCTTT.

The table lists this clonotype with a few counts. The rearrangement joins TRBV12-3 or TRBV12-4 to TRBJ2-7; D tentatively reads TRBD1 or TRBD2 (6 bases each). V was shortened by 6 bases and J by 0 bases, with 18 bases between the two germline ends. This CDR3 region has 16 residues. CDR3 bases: TGTGCCAGCAGCATGGGGGGCAGGCTTAGCTCCTACGAGCAGTACTTC. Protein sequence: CASSMGGRLSSYEQYF.

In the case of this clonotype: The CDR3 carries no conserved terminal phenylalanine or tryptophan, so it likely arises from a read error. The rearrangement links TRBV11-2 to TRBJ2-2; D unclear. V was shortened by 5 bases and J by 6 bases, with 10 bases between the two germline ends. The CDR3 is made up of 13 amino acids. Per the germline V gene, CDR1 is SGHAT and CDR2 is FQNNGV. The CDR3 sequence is CASSVLGSGELFL. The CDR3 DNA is TGTGCCAGCAGCGTACTGGGGTCCGGGGAGCTGTTTTTG.

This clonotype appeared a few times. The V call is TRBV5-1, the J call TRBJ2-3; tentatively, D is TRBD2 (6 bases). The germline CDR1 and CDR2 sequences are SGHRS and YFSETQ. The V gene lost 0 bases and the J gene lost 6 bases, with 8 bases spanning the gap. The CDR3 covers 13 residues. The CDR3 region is CASSLGGNDTQYF. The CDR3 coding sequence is TGCGCCAGCAGCTTGGGCGGGAATGATACGCAGTATTTT.

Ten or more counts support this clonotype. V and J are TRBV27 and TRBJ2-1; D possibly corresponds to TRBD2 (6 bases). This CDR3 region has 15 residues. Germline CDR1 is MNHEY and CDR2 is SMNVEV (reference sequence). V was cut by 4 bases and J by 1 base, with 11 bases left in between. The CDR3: CASSSQRESYNEQFF. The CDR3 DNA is TGTGCCAGCAGTTCTCAACGGGAGTCCTACAATGAGCAGTTCTTC.

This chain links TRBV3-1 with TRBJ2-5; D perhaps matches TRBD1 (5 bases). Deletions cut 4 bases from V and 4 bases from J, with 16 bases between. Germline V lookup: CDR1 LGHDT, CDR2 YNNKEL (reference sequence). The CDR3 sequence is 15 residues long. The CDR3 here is CASSRFWGQGETQYF. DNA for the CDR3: TGTGCCAGCAGCCGCTTTTGGGGTCAGGGAGAGACCCAGTACTTC.

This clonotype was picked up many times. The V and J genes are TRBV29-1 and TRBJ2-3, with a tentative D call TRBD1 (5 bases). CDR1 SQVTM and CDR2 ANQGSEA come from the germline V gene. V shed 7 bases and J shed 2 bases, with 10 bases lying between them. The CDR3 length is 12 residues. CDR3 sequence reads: CSAGHLTDTQYF. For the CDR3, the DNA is TGCAGCGCCGGACACCTCACAGATACGCAGTATTTT.

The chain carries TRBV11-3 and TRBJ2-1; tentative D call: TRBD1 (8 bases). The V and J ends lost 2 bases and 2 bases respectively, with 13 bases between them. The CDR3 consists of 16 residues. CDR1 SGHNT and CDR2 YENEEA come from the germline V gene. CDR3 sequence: CASSLRGGQAYNEQFF. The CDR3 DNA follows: TGTGCCAGCAGCTTAAGGGGGGGACAGGCCTACAATGAGCAGTTCTTC.

DNA for the CDR3: TGCAGTGCTAGAGATTTCGGGAGGGCCACAGATACGCAGTATTTT. This codes for CSARDFGRATDTQYF. The chain employs TRBV20-1 and TRBJ2-3; 8 bases match TRBD2. Germline V CDR1 and CDR2: DFQATT, SNEGSKA (reference sequence). V dropped 0 bases and J dropped 2; count of bases not matched to a gene: 4. This CDR3 region has 15 residues.

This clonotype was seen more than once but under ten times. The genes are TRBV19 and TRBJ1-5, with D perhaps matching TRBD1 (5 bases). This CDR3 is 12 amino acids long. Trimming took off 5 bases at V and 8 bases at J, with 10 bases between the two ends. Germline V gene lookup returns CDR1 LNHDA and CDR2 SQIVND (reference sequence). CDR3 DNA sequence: TGTGCCAGTAGTCGACAGCCCGAGCCCCAGCATTTT. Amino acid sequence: CASSRQPEPQHF. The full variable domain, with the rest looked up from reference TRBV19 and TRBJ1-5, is DGGITQSPKYLFRKEGQNVTLSCEQNLNHDAMYWYRQDPGQGLRLIYYSQIVNDFQKGDIAEGYSVSREKKESFPLTVTSAQKNPTAFYLCASSRQPEPQHFGDGTRLSIL.

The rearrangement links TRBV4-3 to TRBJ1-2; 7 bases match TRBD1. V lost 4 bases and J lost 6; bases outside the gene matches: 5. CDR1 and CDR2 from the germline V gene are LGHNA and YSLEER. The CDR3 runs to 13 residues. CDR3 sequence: CASSRKTGNGYTF. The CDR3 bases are TGCGCCAGCAGCCGAAAGACAGGGAATGGCTACACCTTC.

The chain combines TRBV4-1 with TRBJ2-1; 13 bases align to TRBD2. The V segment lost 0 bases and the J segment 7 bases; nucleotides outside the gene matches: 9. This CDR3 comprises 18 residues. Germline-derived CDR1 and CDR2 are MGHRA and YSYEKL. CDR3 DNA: TGCGCCAGCAGCCAAGAAGGACTAGCGGGAGAGTCGGGGAATGAGCAGTTCTTC. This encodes CASSQEGLAGESGNEQFF.

CDR3 DNA: TGCAGTGCTAAACTAGCGGGAGTTTTAGATACGCAGTATTTT. Translation: CSAKLAGVLDTQYF. The genes are TRBV20-1 and TRBJ2-3; 11 bases map to TRBD2. CDR1 and CDR2 from the germline V gene are DFQATT and SNEGSKA (reference sequence). V lost 4 bases, J lost 5 bases, and 5 bases stayed unmatched. CDR3 length: 14 amino acids.

The CDR3 loop reads CASSQARLNSGANVLTF. CDR3 nucleotides: TGTGCCAGCAGCCAAGCCCGACTGAACTCTGGGGCCAACGTCCTGACTTTC. The chain is built from TRBV14 and TRBJ2-6, with unresolved D. Trimming stripped 1 base from V and 0 bases from J, with 10 bases between. Germline values: CDR1 SGHDN, CDR2 FVKESK. This CDR3 contains 17 residues.

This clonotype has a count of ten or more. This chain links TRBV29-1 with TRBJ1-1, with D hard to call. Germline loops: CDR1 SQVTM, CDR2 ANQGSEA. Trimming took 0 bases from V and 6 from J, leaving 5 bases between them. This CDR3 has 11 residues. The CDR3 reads CSVEDYSEAFF. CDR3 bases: TGCAGCGTTGAAGATTATTCTGAAGCTTTCTTT.

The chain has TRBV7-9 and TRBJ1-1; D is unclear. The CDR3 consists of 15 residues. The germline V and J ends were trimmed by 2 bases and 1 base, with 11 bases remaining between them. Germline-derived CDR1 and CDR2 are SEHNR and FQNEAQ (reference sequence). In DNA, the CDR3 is TGTGCCAGCAGCTTAATTACTGAAAGGAACACTGAAGCTTTCTTT. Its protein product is CASSLITERNTEAFF.

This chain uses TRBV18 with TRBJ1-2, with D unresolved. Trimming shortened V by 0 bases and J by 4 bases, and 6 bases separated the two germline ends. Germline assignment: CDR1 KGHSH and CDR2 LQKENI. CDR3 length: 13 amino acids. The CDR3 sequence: CASSPPNTYGYTF. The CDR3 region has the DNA TGTGCCAGCTCACCACCGAACACCTATGGCTACACCTTC. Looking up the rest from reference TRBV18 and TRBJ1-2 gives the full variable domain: NAGVMQNPRHLVRRRGQEARLRCSPMKGHSHVYWYRQLPEEGLKFMVYLQKENIIDESGMPKERFSAEFPKEGPSILRIQQVVRGDSAAYFCASSPPNTYGYTFGSGTRLTVV.

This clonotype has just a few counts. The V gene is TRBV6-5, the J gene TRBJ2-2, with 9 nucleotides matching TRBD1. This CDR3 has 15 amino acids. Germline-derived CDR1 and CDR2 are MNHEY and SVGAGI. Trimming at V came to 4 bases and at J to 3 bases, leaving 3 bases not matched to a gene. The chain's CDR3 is CASSFDRGYTGELFF. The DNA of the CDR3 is TGTGCCAGCAGTTTCGACAGGGGGTACACCGGGGAGCTGTTTTTT.

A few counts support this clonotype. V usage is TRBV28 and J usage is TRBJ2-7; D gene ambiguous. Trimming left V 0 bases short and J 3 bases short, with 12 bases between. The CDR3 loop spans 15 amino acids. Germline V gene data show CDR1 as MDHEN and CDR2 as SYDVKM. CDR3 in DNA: TGTGCCAGCAGTTTATGGGGCGGACGTGGCTACGAGCAGTACTTC. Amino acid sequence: CASSLWGGRGYEQYF.

The CDR3 here is CASSIKGQGLWNTEAFF. As DNA, the CDR3 is TGTGCCAGTAGTATAAAGGGACAGGGGCTATGGAACACTGAAGCTTTCTTT. The chain employs TRBV19 and TRBJ1-1; TRBD1 matches at 10 bases. The CDR3 is made up of 17 amino acids. Trimming took 2 bases from V and 1 from J; bases not matched to a gene: 7. CDR1 LNHDA and CDR2 SQIVND come from the germline V gene (reference sequence).

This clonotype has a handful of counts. CDR3 loop: CASSIGLGQGARDYGYTF. The CDR3, as DNA: TGTGCCAGTAGTATCGGTCTGGGACAGGGGGCGCGGGACTATGGCTACACCTTC. The V gene is TRBV19, the J gene TRBJ1-2, with TRBD1 matching 12 bases. The CDR3 consists of 18 residues. V shed 3 bases, J shed 3 bases, and the junction held 11 bases outside the gene matches. Germline V lookup: CDR1 LNHDA, CDR2 SQIVND (reference sequence).

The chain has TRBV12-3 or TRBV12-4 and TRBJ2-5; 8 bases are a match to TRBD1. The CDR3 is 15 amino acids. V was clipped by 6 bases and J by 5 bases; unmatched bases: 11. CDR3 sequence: CASSHGQGLGETQYF. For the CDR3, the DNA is TGTGCCAGCAGCCACGGACAGGGCCTAGGGGAGACCCAGTACTTC.

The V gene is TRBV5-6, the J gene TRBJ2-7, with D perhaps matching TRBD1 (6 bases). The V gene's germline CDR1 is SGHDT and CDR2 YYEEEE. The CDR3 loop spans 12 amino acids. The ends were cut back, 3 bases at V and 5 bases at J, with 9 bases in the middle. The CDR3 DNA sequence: TGTGCCAGCAGCTCATACAGGGACGAGCAGTACTTC. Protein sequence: CASSSYRDEQYF.